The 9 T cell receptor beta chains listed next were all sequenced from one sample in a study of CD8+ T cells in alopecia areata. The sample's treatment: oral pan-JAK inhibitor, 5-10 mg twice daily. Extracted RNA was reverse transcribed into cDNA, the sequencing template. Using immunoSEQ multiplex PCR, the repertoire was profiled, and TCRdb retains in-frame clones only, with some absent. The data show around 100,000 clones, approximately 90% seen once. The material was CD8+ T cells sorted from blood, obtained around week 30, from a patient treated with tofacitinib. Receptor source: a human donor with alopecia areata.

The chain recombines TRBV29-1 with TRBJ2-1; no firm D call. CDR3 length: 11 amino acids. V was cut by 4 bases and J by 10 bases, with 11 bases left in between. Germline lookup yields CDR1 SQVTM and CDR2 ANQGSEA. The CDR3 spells CSVADAGEQFF. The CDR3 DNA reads TGCAGCGTTGCGGACGCCGGGGAGCAGTTCTTC.

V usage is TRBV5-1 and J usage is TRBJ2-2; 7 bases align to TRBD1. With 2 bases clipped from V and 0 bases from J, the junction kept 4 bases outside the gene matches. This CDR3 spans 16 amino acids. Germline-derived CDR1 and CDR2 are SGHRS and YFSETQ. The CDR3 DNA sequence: TGCGCCAGCAGCTTACGGGGACAGACGAACACCGGGGAGCTGTTTTTT. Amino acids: CASSLRGQTNTGELFF.

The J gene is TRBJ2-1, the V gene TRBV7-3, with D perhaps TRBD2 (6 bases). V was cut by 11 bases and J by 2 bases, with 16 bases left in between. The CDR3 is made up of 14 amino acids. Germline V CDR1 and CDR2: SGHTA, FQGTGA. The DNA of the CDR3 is TGTGCCTCCTTTGGGCGGGAAACCTACAATGAGCAGTTCTTC. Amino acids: CASFGRETYNEQFF.

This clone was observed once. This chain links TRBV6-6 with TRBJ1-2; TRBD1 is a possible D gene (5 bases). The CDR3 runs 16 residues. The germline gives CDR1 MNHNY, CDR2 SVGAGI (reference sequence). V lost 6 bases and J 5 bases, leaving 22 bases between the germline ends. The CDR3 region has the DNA TGTGCCAGCAGCCTACGAACCGACAGCCCCGGGTATGGCTACACCTTC. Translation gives CASSLRTDSPGYGYTF.

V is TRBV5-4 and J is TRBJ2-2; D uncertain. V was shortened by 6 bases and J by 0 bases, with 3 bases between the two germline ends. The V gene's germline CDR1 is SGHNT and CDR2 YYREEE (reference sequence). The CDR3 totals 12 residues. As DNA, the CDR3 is TGTGCCAGCATTTCGAACACCGGGGAGCTGTTTTTT. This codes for CASISNTGELFF.

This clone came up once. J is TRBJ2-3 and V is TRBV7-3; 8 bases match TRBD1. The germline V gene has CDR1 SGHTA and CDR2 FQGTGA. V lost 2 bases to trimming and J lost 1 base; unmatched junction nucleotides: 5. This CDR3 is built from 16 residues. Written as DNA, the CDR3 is TGTGCCAGCAGCTTAGCGGGCAGGGGGCGCACAGATACGCAGTATTTT. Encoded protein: CASSLAGRGRTDTQYF.

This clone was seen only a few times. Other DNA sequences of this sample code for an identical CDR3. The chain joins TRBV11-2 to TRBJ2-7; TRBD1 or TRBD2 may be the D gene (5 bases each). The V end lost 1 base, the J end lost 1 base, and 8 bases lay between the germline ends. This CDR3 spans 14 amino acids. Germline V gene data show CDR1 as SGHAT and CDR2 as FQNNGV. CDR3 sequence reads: CASSLAGPSYEQYF. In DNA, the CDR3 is TGTGCCAGCAGCTTAGCGGGACCTTCCTACGAGCAGTACTTC. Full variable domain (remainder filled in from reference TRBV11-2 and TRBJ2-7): EAGVAQSPRYKIIEKRQSVAFWCNPISGHATLYWYQQILGQGPKLLIQFQNNGVVDDSQLPKDRFSAERLKGVDSTLKIQPAKLEDSAVYLCASSLAGPSYEQYFGPGTRLTVT.

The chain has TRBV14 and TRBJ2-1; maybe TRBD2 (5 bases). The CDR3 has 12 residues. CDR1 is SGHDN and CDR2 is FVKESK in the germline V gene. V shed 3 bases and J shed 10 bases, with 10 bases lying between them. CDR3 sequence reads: CASSHGGWEQFF. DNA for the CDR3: TGTGCCAGCAGCCATGGAGGCTGGGAGCAGTTCTTC.

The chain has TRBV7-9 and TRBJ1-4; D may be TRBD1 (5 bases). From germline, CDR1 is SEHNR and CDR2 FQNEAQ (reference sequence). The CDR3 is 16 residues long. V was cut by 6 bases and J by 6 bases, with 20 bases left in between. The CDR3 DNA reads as TGTGCCAGCAGTTCTCCCCGGGCAGGGCTTGATGAAAAACTGTTTTTT. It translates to CASSSPRAGLDEKLFF.